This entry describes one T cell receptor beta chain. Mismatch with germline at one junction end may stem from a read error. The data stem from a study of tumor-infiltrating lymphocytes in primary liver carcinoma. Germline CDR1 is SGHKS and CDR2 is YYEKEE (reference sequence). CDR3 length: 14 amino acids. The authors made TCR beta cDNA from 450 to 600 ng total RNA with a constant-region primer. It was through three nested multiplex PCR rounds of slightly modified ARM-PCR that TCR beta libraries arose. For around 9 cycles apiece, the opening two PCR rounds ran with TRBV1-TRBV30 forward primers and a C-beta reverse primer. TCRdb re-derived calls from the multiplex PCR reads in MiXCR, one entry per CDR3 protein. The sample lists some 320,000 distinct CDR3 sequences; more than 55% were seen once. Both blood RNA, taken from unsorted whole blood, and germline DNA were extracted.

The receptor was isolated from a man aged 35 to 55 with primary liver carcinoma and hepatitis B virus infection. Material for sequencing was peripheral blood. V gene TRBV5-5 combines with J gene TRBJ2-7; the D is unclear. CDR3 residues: CASSFRTDQVEQYF. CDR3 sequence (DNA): TGTGCCAGCAGCTTCCGAACAGATCAGGTCGAGCAGTATTTC.